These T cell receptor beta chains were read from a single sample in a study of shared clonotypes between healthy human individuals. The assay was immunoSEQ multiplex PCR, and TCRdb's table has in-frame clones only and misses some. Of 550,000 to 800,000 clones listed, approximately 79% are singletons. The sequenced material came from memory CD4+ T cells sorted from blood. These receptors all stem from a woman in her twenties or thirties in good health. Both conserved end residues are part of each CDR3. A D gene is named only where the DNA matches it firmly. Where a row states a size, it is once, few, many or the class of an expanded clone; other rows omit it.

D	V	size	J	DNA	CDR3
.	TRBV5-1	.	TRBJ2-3	TGCGCCAGCAGCTTGGGGGGCCAAATAGATACGCAGTATTTT	CASSLGGQIDTQYF
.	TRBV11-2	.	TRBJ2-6	TGTGCCAGCAGCTCTTCCTTGTCTGGGGCCAACGTCCTGACTTTC	CASSSSLSGANVLTF
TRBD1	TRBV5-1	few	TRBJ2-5	TGCGCCAGCAGCTTGGACAGGGGAGAGACCCAGTACTTC	CASSLDRGETQYF
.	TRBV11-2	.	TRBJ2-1	TGTGCCAGCAGCTTCCCCCCCCGGGCCCACAATGAGCAGTTCTTC	CASSFPPRAHNEQFF
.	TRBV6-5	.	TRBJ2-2	TGTGCCAGCAGTTACTTGAACACCGGGGAGCTGTTTTTT	CASSYLNTGELFF
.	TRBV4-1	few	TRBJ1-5	TGCGCCAGCAGCCCCTTTGGCCAATTGGGCAATCAGCCCCAGCATTTT	CASSPFGQLGNQPQHF
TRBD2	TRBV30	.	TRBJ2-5	TGTGCCTGGATTAGCGGGAGGGGAGAGACCCAGTACTTC	CAWISGRGETQYF
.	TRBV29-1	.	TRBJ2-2	TGCAGCGGGACCTTCACCGGGGAGCTGTTTTTT	CSGTFTGELFF
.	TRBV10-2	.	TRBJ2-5	TGCGCCAGCAGTCGGGGTTTGTCACATAATCAAGAGACCCAGTACTTC	CASSRGLSHNQETQYF
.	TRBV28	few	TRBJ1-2	TGTGCCAGCAACGTGGGACCAGCTAATAACTATGGCTACACCTTC	CASNVGPANNYGYTF
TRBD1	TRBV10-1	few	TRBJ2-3	TGCGCCAGCAGCCAGACAGGGTTTAGCACAGATACGCAGTATTTT	CASSQTGFSTDTQYF
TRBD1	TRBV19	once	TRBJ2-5	TGTGCCAGTAGTGGTGGGGACAGGGGGCTTGAGACCCAGTACTTC	CASSGGDRGLETQYF
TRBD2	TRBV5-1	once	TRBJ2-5	TGCGCCAGCAGCATATTAGCGGGAGCTGGAGAGACCCAGTACTTC	CASSILAGAGETQYF
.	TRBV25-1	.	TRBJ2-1	TGTGCCACCCTCTTGGGAGAGGGCTACAATGAGCAGTTCTTC	CATLLGEGYNEQFF
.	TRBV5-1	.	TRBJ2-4	TGCGCCAGCAGCTGGGGGACGGCGAAAAACATTCAGTACTTC	CASSWGTAKNIQYF
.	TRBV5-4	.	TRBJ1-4	TGTGCCAGCAGCGCCCCGGGTTTGGGAAAACTGTTTTTT	CASSAPGLGKLFF
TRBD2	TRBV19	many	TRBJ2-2	TGTGCCAGTAGTGCTGGACTAGCGGGAGTCGCCGGGGAGCTGTTTTTT	CASSAGLAGVAGELFF
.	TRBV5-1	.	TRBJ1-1	TGCGCCAGCAGCTTGGAGAGACACCCGAACACTGAAGCTTTCTTT	CASSLERHPNTEAFF
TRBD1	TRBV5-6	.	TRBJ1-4	TGTGCCAGCAGCAGGACAGGGAATGAAAAACTGTTTTTT	CASSRTGNEKLFF
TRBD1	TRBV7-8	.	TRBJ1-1	TGTGCCAGCAGCCCATGGGACAGGGTAACCACTGAAGCTTTCTTT	CASSPWDRVTTEAFF
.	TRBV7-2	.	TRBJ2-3	TGTGCCAGCAGCTTAGGTAGCGGTTCCCGCACAGATACGCAGTATTTT	CASSLGSGSRTDTQYF
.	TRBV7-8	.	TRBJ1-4	TGTGCCAGCAGCTTAAATTACTTCGCGGGGGGTAATGAAAAACTGTTTTTT	CASSLNYFAGGNEKLFF
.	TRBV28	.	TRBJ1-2	TGTGCCAGCAGTTTTCATGGACACAACTATGGCTACACCTTC	CASSFHGHNYGYTF
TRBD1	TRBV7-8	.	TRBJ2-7	TGTGCCAGCAGCCCCCTTATGGGACAGACCTACGAGCAGTACTTC	CASSPLMGQTYEQYF
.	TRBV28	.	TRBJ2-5	TGTGCCAGCAGAGACAGTTCCCTAGAGACCCAGTACTTC	CASRDSSLETQYF
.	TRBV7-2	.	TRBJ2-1	TGTGCCAGCAGGCGGAGGACAGACCCTACCTACAATGAGCAGTTCTTC	CASRRRTDPTYNEQFF
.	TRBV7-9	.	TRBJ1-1	TGTGCCAGCAGCTTAAGTTACAGAATGAACACTGAAGCTTTCTTT	CASSLSYRMNTEAFF
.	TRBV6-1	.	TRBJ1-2	TGTGCCAGCAGCCCCAGCGGAGAGGGCTATGACTACACCTTC	CASSPSGEGYDYTF
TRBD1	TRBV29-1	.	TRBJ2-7	TGCAGCGTTGTTCCCCCAACGACAGGGATCTACGAGCAGTACTTC	CSVVPPTTGIYEQYF
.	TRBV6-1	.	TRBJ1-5	TGTGCCAGCAGCGTACAGCGGCGACCTCTTCAGCCCCAGCATTTT	CASSVQRRPLQPQHF